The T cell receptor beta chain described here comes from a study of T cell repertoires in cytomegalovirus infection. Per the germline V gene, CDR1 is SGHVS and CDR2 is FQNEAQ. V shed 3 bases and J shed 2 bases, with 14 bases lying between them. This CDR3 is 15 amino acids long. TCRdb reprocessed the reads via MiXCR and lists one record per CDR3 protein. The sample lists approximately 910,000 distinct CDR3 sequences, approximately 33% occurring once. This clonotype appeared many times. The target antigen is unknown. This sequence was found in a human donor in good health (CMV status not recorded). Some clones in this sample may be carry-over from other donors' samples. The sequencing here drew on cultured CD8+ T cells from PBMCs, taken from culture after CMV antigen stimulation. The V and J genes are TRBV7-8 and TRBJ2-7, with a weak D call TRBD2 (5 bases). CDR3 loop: CASSFGFGEAYEQYV. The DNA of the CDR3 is TGTGCCAGCAGCTTCGGATTCGGGGAAGCCTACGAGCAGTACGTC.